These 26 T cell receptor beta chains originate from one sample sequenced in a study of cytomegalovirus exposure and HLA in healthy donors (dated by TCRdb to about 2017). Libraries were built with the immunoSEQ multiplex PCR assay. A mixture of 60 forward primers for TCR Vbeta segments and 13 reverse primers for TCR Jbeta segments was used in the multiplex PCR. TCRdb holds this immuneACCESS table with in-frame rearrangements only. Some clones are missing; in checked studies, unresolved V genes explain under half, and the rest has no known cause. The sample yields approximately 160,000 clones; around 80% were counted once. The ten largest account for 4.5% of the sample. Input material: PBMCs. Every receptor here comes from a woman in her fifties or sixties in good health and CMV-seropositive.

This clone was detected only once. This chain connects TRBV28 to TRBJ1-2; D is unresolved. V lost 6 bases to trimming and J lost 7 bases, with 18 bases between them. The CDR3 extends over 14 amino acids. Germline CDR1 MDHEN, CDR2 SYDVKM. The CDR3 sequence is CASRRDWASVGYTF. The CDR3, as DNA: TGTGCCAGCAGGAGAGATTGGGCGTCGGTTGGCTACACCTTC.

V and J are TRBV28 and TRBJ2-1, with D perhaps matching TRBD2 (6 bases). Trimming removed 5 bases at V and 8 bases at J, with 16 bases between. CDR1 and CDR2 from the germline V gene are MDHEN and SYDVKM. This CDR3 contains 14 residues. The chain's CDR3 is CASSHPSGVDEQFF. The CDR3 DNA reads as TGTGCCAGCAGTCACCCCTCGGGGGTCGATGAGCAGTTCTTC.

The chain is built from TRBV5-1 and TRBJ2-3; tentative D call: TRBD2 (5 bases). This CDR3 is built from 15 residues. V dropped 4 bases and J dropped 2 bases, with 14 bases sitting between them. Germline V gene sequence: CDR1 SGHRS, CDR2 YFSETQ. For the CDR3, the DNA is TGCGCCAGCAGCCCTCTGGACTTCCACACAGATACGCAGTATTTT. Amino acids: CASSPLDFHTDTQYF.

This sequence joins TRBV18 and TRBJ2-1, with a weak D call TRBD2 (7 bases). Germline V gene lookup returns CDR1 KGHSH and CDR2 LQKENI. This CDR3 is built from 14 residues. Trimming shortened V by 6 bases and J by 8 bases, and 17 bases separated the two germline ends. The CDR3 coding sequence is TGTGCCAGCTCCGCCGGGGCGGGGGCGCATGAGCAGTTCTTC. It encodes CASSAGAGAHEQFF. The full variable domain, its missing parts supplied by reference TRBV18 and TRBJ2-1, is NAGVMQNPRHLVRRRGQEARLRCSPMKGHSHVYWYRQLPEEGLKFMVYLQKENIIDESGMPKERFSAEFPKEGPSILRIQQVVRGDSAAYFCASSAGAGAHEQFFGPGTRLTVL.

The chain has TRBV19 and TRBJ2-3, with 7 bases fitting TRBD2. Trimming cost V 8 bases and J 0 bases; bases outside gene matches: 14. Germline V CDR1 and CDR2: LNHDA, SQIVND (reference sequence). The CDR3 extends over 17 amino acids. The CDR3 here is CASSGGFSLFSTDTQYF. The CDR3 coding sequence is TGTGCCAGTTCGGGGGGTTTTTCCCTTTTTAGCACAGATACGCAGTATTTT.

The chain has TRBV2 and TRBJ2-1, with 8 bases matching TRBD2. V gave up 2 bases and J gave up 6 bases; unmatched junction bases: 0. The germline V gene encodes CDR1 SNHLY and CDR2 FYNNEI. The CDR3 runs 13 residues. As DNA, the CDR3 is TGTGCCAGCAGTGAACTAGCGGGCAATGAGCAGTTCTTC. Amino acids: CASSELAGNEQFF.

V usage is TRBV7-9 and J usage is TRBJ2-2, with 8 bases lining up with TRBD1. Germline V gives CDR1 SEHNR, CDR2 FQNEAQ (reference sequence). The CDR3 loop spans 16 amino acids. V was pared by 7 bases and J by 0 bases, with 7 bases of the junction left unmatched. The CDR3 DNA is TGTGCCAGCACCGGGACAGGTCCCCCGAACACCGGGGAGCTGTTTTTT. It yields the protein CASTGTGPPNTGELFF.

This chain's CDR3 is CASSLEERGLEQFF. CDR3 in DNA: TGCGCCAGCAGCTTGGAGGAGAGGGGACTCGAGCAGTTCTTC. The chain joins TRBV5-1 to TRBJ2-1; D might be TRBD2 (6 bases). Germline V gives CDR1 SGHRS, CDR2 YFSETQ. V was shortened by 0 bases and J by 10 bases, with 14 bases between the two germline ends. The CDR3 consists of 14 residues.

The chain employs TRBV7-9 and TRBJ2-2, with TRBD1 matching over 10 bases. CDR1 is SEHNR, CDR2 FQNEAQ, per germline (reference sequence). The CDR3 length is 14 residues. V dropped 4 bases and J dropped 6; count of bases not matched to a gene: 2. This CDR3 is CASSSGTGAGELFF. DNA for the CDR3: TGTGCCAGCAGCTCAGGGACAGGGGCCGGGGAGCTGTTTTTT.

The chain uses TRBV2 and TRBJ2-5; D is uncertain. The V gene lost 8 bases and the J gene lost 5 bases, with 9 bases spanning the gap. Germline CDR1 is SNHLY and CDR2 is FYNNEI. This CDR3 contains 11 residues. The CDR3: CASCVSETQYF. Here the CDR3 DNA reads TGTGCCAGCTGTGTGTCTGAGACCCAGTACTTC. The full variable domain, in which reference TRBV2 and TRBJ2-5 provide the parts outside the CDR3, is EPEVTQTPSHQVTQMGQEVILRCVPISNHLYFYWYRQILGQKVEFLVSFYNNEISEKSEIFDDQFSVERPDGSNFTLKIRSTKLEDSAMYFCASCVSETQYFGPGTRLLVL.

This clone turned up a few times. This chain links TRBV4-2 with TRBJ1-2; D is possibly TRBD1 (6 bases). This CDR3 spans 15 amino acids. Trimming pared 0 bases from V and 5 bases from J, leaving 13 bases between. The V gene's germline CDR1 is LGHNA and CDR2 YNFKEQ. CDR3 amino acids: CASSQEGGAWYGYTF. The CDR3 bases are TGTGCCAGCAGCCAAGAAGGGGGGGCATGGTATGGCTACACCTTC.

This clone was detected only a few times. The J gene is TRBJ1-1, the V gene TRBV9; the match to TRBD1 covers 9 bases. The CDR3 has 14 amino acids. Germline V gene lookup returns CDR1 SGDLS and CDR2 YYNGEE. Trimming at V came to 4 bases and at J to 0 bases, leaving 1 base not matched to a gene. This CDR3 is CASSTGGLNTEAFF. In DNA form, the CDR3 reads TGTGCCAGCAGCACAGGGGGCCTGAACACTGAAGCTTTCTTT.

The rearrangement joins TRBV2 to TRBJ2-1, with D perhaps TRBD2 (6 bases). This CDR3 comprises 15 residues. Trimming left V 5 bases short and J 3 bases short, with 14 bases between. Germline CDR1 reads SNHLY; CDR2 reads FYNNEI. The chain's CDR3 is CASSRRLADYNEQFF. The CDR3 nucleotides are TGTGCCAGCAGTAGGAGGTTAGCGGACTACAATGAGCAGTTCTTC.

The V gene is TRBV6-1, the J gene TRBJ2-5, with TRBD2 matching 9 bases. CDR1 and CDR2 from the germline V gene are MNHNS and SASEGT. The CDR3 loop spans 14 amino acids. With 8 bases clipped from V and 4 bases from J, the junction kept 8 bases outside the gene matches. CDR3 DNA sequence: TGTGCCAGCGCGGGCGGGGGGGCATTAGAGACCCAGTACTTC. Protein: CASAGGGALETQYF.

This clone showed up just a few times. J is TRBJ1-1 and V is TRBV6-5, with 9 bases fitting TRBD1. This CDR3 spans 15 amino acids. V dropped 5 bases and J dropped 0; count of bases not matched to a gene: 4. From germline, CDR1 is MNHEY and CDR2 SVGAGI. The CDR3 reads CASSGDRVVNTEAFF. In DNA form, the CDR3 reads TGTGCCAGCAGTGGGGACAGGGTGGTGAACACTGAAGCTTTCTTT.

CDR3 amino acids: CASSQGDRPYYGYTF. CDR3 bases: TGTGCCAGCAGCCAGGGGGACCGGCCCTACTATGGCTACACCTTC. This rearrangement joins TRBV7-2 to TRBJ1-2; 7 bases are shared with TRBD1. V lost 5 bases, J lost 3 bases, and 9 bases stayed unmatched. In germline, CDR1 is SGHTA, CDR2 FQGNSA. This CDR3 is 15 amino acids long.

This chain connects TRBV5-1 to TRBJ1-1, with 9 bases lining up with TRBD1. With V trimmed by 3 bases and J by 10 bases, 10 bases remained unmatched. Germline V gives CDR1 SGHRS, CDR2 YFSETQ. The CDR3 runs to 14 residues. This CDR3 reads CASSSTGGSLTAFF. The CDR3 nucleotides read TGCGCCAGCAGCTCGACAGGGGGGTCCCTGACAGCTTTCTTT. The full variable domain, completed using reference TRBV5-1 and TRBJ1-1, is KAGVTQTPRYLIKTRGQQVTLSCSPISGHRSVSWYQQTPGQGLQFLFEYFSETQRNKGNFPGRFSGRQFSNSRSEMNVSTLELGDSALYLCASSSTGGSLTAFFGQGTRLTVV.

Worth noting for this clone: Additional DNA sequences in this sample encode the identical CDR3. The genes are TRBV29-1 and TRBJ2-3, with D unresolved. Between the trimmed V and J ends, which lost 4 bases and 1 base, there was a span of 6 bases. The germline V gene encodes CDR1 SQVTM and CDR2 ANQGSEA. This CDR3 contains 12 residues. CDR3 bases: TGCAGCGTTGGAGCGCGCACAGATACGCAGTATTTT. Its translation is CSVGARTDTQYF.

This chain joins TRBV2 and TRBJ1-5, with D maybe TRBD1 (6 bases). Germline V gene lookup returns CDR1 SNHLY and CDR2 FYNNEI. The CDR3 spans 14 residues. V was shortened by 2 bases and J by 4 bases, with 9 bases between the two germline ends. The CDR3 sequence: CASSELQGNQPQHF. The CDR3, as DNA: TGTGCCAGCAGTGAATTACAGGGAAATCAGCCCCAGCATTTT.

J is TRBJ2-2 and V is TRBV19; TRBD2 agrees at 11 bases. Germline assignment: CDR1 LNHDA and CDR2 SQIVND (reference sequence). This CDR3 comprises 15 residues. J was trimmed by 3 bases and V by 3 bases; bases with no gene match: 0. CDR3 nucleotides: TGTGCCAGTAGTATGGGACTAGCGGACACCGGGGAGCTGTTTTTT. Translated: CASSMGLADTGELFF.

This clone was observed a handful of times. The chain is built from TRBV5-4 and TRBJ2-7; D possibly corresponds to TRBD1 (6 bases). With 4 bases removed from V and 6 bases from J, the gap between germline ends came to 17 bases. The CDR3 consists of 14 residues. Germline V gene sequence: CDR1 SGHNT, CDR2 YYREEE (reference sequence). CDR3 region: CASSRPGQLSEQYF. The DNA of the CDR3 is TGTGCCAGCAGCAGACCGGGACAATTAAGCGAGCAGTACTTC.

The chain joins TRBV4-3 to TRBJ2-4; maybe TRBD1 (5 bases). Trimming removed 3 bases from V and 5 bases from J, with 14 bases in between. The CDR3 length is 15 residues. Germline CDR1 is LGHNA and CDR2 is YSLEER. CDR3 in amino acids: CASSQQWGPQNIQYF. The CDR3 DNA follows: TGCGCCAGCAGCCAGCAATGGGGCCCCCAAAACATTCAGTACTTC.

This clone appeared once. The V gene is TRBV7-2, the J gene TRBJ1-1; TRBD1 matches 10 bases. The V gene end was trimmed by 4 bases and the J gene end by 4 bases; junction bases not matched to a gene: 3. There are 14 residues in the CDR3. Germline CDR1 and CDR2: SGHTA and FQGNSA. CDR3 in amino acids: CASSWGQGSTEAFF. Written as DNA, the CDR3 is TGTGCCAGCAGCTGGGGACAGGGGTCCACTGAAGCTTTCTTT.

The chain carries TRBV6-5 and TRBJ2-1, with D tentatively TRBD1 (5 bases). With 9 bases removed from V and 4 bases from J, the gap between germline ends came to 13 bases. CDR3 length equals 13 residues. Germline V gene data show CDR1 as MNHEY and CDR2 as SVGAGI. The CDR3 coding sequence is TGTGCCAGTGGGGCACTCCTATACAATGAGCAGTTCTTC. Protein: CASGALLYNEQFF.

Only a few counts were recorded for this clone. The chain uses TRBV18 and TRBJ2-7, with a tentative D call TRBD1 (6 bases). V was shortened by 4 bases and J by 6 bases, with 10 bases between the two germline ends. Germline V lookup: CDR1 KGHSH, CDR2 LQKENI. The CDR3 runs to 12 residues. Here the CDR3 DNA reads TGTGCCAGCTCACTCCAGGGGTCCGAGCAGTACTTC. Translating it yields CASSLQGSEQYF. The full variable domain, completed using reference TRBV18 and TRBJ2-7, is NAGVMQNPRHLVRRRGQEARLRCSPMKGHSHVYWYRQLPEEGLKFMVYLQKENIIDESGMPKERFSAEFPKEGPSILRIQQVVRGDSAAYFCASSLQGSEQYFGPGTRLTVT.

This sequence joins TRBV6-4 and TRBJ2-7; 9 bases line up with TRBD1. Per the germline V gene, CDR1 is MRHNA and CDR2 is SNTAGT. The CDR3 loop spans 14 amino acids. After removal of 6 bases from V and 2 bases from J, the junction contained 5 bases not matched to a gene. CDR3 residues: CASSPGTGPYEQYF. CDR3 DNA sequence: TGTGCCAGCAGCCCCGGGACAGGGCCCTACGAGCAGTACTTC.